The sequence of this T cell receptor (beta chain) was determined in a study of shared clonotypes between healthy human individuals. Only in-frame clones appear in the TCRdb table, and some are missing; sequencing was by immunoSEQ multiplex PCR. The sample holds fewer than 400,000 clones, 74% seen once. Germline-derived CDR1 and CDR2 are GTSNPN and SVGIG (reference sequence). The CDR3 totals 13 residues. V was clipped by 0 bases and J by 8 bases, with 13 bases between them. The sequence derives from a man in his thirties or forties in good health. The sequencing input was memory CD4+ T cells sorted from blood. Subset indicated: CD45RA-negative fraction. The genes are TRBV30 and TRBJ1-2; weak D call: TRBD1 (5 bases). The CDR3: CAWSVLRGGGYTF. CDR3 in DNA: TGTGCCTGGAGTGTATTAAGGGGCGGAGGCTACACCTTC.